A selection of T cell receptor beta chains follows, all from one sample in a study of blood T cell repertoires in COVID-19. The data were produced by immunoSEQ multiplex PCR, yet TCRdb's version contains in-frame clones alone and is incomplete. This sample has 150,000 or so clones; roughly 90% occur once, and the top ten carry about 4.8%. The sample was peripheral blood. The receptors were sampled from a man aged 25-45 years with COVID-19, enrolled during active disease. Both conserved end residues are part of each CDR3. A D gene is named only where the DNA matches it firmly. Not every row has a clone size; where given, it reads once, few, many or a size class.

clone_size j_call d_call v_call cdr3_aa cdr3_nt
NA TRBJ2-7 NA TRBV6-2/TRBV6-3 CASSTRLLSYEQYF TGTGCCAGCAGCACGAGGCTGCTCTCCTACGAGCAGTACTTC
NA TRBJ1-1 NA TRBV3-1/TRBV3-2 CASSRTRRGNTEAFF TGTGCCAGCAGCCGAACGAGAAGAGGGAACACTGAAGCTTTCTTT
NA TRBJ1-2 NA TRBV29-1 CSPFPGYTF TGCAGCCCCTTCCCTGGCTACACCTTC
NA TRBJ1-2 TRBD1 TRBV18 CASSPMTGGGYTF TGTGCCAGCTCACCGATGACAGGGGGTGGCTACACCTTC
NA TRBJ2-7 NA TRBV5-6 CASSLGSAYEQYF TGTGCCAGCAGCTTGGGGAGCGCCTACGAGCAGTACTTC
NA TRBJ2-7 NA TRBV29-1 CSVLNREVNEQYF TGCAGCGTTCTGAACAGGGAAGTCAACGAGCAGTACTTC
NA TRBJ2-2 NA TRBV19 CASSIGANTGELFF TGTGCCAGTAGTATAGGCGCGAACACCGGGGAGCTGTTTTTT
NA TRBJ2-1 NA TRBV7-3 CASSRSPAGGEQFF TGTGCCAGCAGTAGAAGTCCAGCGGGTGGTGAGCAGTTCTTC
NA TRBJ2-5 NA TRBV7-3 CASSLKGGLETQYF TGTGCCAGCAGCTTAAAGGGGGGGCTAGAGACCCAGTACTTC
NA TRBJ2-3 TRBD2 TRBV5-1 CASSPSGLASTDTQYF TGCGCCAGCAGCCCCTCGGGACTAGCGAGCACAGATACGCAGTATTTT
once TRBJ2-7 TRBD1 TRBV6-5 CASSYYRGEQYF TGTGCCAGCAGTTACTACAGGGGTGAGCAGTACTTC
NA TRBJ2-7 NA TRBV5-6 CASSLSRTSYEQYF TGTGCCAGCAGCTTGTCGCGTACGTCCTACGAGCAGTACTTC
once TRBJ2-3 TRBD2 TRBV11-2 CASSAPPPGTSRDTQYF TGTGCCAGCAGCGCCCCACCCCCCGGGACTAGCAGAGATACGCAGTATTTT
NA TRBJ1-2 NA TRBV30 CASQTREINYGYTF TGTGCCTCTCAAACGAGGGAAATCAACTATGGCTACACCTTC
NA TRBJ1-1 NA TRBV4-2 CASSQEARKMMNTEAFF TGTGCCAGCAGCCAAGAAGCGAGGAAGATGATGAACACTGAAGCTTTCTTT
NA TRBJ2-7 NA TRBV29-1 CSAIFTYEQYF TGCAGCGCAATCTTTACCTACGAGCAGTACTTC
NA TRBJ1-2 NA TRBV24-1 CATSDPGKDYGYTF TGTGCCACCAGTGACCCCGGGAAAGACTATGGCTACACCTTC
NA TRBJ1-3 TRBD1 TRBV4-3 CASSPGLQGLNTIYF TGCGCCAGCAGCCCCGGATTACAGGGGTTAAACACCATATATTTT
NA TRBJ2-1 NA TRBV10-2 CASRSGTISYNEQFF TGCGCCAGCAGGTCCGGGACAATTTCCTACAATGAGCAGTTCTTC
NA TRBJ2-1 TRBD2 TRBV6-1 CASSAVGLAAPFNNEQFF TGTGCCAGCAGTGCGGTGGGACTAGCGGCACCTTTCAACAATGAGCAGTTCTTC
NA TRBJ2-3 TRBD2 TRBV7-9 CASSILADTQYF TGTGCCAGCAGCATACTAGCGGATACGCAGTATTTT
NA TRBJ2-7 NA TRBV28 CASSTRRRVDEQYF TGTGCCAGCAGTACGCGGCGCCGCGTCGACGAGCAGTACTTC
NA TRBJ2-7 TRBD2 TRBV11-3 CASSLGGRSSYEQYF TGTGCCAGCAGCTTAGGCGGGAGGAGCTCCTACGAGCAGTACTTC
NA TRBJ2-2 TRBD2 TRBV5-4 CASSPSGRGATGELFF TGTGCCAGCAGCCCCTCGGGGCGGGGGGCAACCGGGGAGCTGTTTTTT
NA TRBJ1-2 NA TRBV28 CASRTAPGQNYGYTF TGTGCCAGCAGAACAGCCCCGGGACAAAACTATGGCTACACCTTC
NA TRBJ1-2 NA TRBV2 CASRIQGADGYTF TGTGCCAGCAGGATACAGGGAGCGGACGGCTACACCTTC
NA TRBJ1-2 NA TRBV12-1 CASSFGVGGYGYTF TGTGCCAGCAGCTTTGGGGTAGGGGGCTATGGCTACACCTTC
few TRBJ2-3 NA TRBV4-2 CASSPRTVFTDTQYF TGTGCCAGCAGCCCACGGACTGTCTTCACAGATACGCAGTATTTT
NA TRBJ2-7 TRBD1 TRBV11-1 CASSQGGTGNDYEQYF TGTGCCAGCAGCCAAGGCGGGACAGGGAACGACTACGAGCAGTACTTC
NA TRBJ2-7 TRBD1 TRBV7-3 CASSPQGQGYYEQYF TGTGCCAGCAGCCCGCAGGGACAGGGGTATTACGAGCAGTACTTC
NA TRBJ1-2 TRBD1 TRBV11-2 CASSSPGQGARGYTF TGTGCCAGCAGCTCACCGGGACAGGGGGCACGAGGCTACACCTTC
NA TRBJ1-6 TRBD1 TRBV30 CAWSFGDSSYNSPLHF TGTGCCTGGAGTTTTGGGGACAGCTCCTATAATTCACCCCTCCACTTT
NA TRBJ2-1 TRBD2 TRBV4-3 CASSQDPGLAGGEQFF TGCGCCAGCAGCCAAGACCCGGGACTAGCGGGGGGAGAGCAGTTCTTC
NA TRBJ2-5 TRBD1 TRBV11-3 CASSPRTGGQETQYF TGTGCCAGCAGCCCCCGGACAGGGGGCCAAGAGACCCAGTACTTC